The entry below gives a single TCR beta chain sequence along with its context. The source of the sample is a study of blood T cell repertoires in COVID-19. Assay used: immunoSEQ multiplex PCR; TCRdb lists only in-frame clones, some missing. The profile shows around 170,000 clones, 80% of them singletons. V shed 5 bases, J shed 1 base, and the junction held 2 bases outside the gene matches. The CDR3 totals 14 residues. Germline V lookup: CDR1 KGHDR, CDR2 SFDVKD. The genes are TRBV24-1 and TRBJ2-3; TRBD2 aligns across 7 bases. The clonotype comes from a man between 60 and 70 years old who had been exposed to COVID-19. Source material: PBMCs or T cells enriched from blood (not recorded which). CDR3 nucleotide sequence: TGTGCCACCAGTGTTGCGGGGGGCACAGATACGCAGTATTTT. It codes for CATSVAGGTDTQYF.